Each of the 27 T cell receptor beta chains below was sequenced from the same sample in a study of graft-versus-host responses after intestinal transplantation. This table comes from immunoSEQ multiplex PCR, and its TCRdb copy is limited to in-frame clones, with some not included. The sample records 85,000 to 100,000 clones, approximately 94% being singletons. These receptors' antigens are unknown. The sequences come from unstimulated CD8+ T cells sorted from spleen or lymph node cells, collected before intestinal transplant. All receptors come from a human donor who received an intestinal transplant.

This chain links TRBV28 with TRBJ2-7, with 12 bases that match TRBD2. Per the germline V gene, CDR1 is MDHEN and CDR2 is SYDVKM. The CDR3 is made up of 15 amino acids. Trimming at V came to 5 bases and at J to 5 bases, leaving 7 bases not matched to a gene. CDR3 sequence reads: CASSLGTSGFDEQYF. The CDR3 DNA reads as TGTGCCAGCAGTCTCGGGACTAGCGGGTTCGACGAGCAGTACTTC.

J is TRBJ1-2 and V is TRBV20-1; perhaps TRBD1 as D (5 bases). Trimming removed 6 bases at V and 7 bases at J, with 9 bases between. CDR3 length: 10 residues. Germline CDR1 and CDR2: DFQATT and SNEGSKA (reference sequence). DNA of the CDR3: TGCAGTGCGCCAGGGTCTGGCTACACCTTC. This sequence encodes CSAPGSGYTF.

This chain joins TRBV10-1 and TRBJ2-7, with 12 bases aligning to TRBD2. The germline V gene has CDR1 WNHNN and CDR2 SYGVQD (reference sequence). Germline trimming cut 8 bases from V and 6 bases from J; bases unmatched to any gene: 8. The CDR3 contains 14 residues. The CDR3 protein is CASSPTSGGTEQYF. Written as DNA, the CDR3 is TGCGCCAGCTCCCCCACTAGCGGGGGGACCGAGCAGTACTTC.

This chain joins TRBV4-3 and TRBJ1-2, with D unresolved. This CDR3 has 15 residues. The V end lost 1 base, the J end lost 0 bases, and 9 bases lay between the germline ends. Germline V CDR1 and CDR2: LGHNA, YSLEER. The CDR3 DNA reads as TGCGCCAGCAGCCAAGTTCCAGATACTAACTATGGCTACACCTTC. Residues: CASSQVPDTNYGYTF.

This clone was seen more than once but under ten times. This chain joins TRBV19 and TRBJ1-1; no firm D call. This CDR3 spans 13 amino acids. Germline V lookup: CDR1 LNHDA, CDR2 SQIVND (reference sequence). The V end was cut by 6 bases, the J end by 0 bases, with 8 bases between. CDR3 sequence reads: CASRETVNTEAFF. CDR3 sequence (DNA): TGTGCCAGTAGGGAGACCGTGAACACTGAAGCTTTCTTT.

This chain's CDR3 is CASSLGEVGRGYTF. CDR3 DNA: TGTGCCAGCAGCTTAGGAGAGGTTGGCCGTGGCTACACCTTC. The J gene is TRBJ1-2, the V gene TRBV13; D is unresolved. The germline V gene encodes CDR1 PRHDT and CDR2 FYEKMQ (reference sequence). This CDR3 is built from 14 residues. V shed 0 bases and J shed 7 bases, with 12 bases lying between them.

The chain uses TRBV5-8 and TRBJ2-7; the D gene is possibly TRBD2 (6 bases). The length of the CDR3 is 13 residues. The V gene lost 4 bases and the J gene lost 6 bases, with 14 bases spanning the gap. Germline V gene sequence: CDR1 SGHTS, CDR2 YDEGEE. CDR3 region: CASSPGAGTEQYF. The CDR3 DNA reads TGTGCCAGCAGCCCTGGGGCGGGGACCGAGCAGTACTTC.

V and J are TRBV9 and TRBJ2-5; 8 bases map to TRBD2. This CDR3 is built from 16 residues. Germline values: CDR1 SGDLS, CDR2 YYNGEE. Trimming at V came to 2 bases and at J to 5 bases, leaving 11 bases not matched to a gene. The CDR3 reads CASSVSSGGAGETQYF. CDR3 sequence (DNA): TGTGCCAGCAGCGTGTCGAGCGGGGGCGCGGGGGAGACCCAGTACTTC. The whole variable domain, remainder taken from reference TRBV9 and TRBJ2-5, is DSGVTQTPKHLITATGQRVTLRCSPRSGDLSVYWYQQSLDQGLQFLIQYYNGEERAKGNILERFSAQQFPDLHSELNLSSLELGDSALYFCASSVSSGGAGETQYFGPGTRLLVL.

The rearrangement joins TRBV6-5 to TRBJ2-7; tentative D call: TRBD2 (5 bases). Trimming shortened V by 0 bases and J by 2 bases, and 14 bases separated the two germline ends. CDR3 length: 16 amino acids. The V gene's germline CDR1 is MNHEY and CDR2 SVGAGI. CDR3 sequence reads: CASSYSRAAMTYEQYF. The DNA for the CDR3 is TGTGCCAGCAGTTACTCGAGGGCAGCGATGACCTACGAGCAGTACTTC.

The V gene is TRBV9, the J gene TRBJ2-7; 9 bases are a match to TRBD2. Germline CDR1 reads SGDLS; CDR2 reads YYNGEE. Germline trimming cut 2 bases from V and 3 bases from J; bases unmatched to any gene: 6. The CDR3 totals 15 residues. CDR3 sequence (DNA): TGTGCCAGCAGCGTTTCGGGACTAGCCGACTACGAGCAGTACTTC. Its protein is CASSVSGLADYEQYF.

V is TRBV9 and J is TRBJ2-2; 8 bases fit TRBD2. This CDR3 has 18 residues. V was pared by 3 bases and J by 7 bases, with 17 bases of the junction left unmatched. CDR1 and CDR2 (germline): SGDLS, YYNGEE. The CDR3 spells CASSATILSGTDLGELFF. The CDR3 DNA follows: TGTGCCAGCAGCGCGACCATACTTAGCGGGACCGATCTCGGGGAGCTGTTTTTT.

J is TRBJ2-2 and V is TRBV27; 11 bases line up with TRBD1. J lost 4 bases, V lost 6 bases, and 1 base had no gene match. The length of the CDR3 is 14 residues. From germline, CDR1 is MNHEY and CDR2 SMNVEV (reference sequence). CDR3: CASSGQGATGELFF. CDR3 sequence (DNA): TGTGCCAGCAGCGGACAGGGGGCCACCGGGGAGCTGTTTTTT.

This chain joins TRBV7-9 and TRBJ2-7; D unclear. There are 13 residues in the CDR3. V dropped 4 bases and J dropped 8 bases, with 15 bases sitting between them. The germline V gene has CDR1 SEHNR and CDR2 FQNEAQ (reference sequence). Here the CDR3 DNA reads TGTGCCAGCAGCTCTGCCCAACTCCGTCAGCAGTACTTC. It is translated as CASSSAQLRQQYF.

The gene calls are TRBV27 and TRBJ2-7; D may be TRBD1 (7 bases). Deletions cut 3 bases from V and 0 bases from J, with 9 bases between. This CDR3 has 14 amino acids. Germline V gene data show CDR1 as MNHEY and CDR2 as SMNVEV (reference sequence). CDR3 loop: CASSFQGGSYEQYF. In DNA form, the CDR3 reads TGTGCCAGCAGTTTCCAGGGGGGCTCCTACGAGCAGTACTTC.

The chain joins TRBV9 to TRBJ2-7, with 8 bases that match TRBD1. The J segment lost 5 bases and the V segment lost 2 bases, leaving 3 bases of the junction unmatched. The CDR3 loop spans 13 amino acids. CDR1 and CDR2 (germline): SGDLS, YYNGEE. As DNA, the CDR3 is TGTGCCAGCAGCGTGGACAGGGCCCACGAGCAGTACTTC. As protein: CASSVDRAHEQYF.

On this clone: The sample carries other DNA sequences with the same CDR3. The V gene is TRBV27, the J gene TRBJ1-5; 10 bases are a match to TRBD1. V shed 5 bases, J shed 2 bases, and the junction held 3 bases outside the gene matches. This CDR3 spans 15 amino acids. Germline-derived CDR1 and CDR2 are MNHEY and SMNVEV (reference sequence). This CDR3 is CASSPGTGGNQPQHF. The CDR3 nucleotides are TGTGCCAGCAGTCCCGGGACAGGGGGCAATCAGCCCCAGCATTTT.

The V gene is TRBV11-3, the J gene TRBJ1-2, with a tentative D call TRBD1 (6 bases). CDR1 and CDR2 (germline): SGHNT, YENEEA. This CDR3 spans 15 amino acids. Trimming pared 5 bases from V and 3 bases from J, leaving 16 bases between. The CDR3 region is CASSLSAGADYGYTF. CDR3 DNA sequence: TGTGCCAGCAGCCTTAGTGCAGGGGCGGACTATGGCTACACCTTC.

The DNA for the CDR3 is TGTGCCAGCAGCGCGGGGGACGGGGGTCCTGGCACAGATACGCAGTATTTT. This sequence encodes CASSAGDGGPGTDTQYF. The chain uses TRBV7-9 and TRBJ2-3, with TRBD2 matching 7 bases. CDR3 size: 17 residues. Germline assignment: CDR1 SEHNR and CDR2 FQNEAQ (reference sequence). V gave up 5 bases and J gave up 1 base; unmatched junction bases: 12.

The CDR3 sequence is CASTQSQGAEPYF. The DNA for the CDR3 is TGTGCCAGCACCCAGAGCCAAGGGGCAGAACCCTACTTC. This chain links TRBV7-9 with TRBJ2-7; TRBD1 might be the D (5 bases). The CDR3 has 13 amino acids. Germline-derived CDR1 and CDR2 are SEHNR and FQNEAQ (reference sequence). Trimming shortened V by 7 bases and J by 13 bases, and 23 bases separated the two germline ends.

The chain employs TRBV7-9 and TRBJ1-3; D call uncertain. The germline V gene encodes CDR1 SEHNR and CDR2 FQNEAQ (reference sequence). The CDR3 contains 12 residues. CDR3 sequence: CSAGGTGNTIYF. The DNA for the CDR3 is TGTTCCGCAGGAGGGACTGGAAACACCATATATTTT.

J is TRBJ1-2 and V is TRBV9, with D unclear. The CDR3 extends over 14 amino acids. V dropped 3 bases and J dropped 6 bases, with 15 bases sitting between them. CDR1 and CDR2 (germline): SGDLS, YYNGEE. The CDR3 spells CASSASGIPDGYTF. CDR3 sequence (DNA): TGTGCCAGCAGCGCATCCGGGATCCCAGATGGCTACACCTTC. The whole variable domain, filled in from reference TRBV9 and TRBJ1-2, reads DSGVTQTPKHLITATGQRVTLRCSPRSGDLSVYWYQQSLDQGLQFLIQYYNGEERAKGNILERFSAQQFPDLHSELNLSSLELGDSALYFCASSASGIPDGYTFGSGTRLTVV.

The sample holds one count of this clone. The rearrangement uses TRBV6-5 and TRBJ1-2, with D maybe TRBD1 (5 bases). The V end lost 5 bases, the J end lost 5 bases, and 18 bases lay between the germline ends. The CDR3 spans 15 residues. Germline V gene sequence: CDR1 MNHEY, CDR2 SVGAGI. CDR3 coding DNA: TGTGCCAGCAGTCCCCATGGGGGACTAAAGTATGGCTACACCTTC. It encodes CASSPHGGLKYGYTF.

The DNA for the CDR3 is TGTGCCAGCAGCTTAGCTGGCGTGCGGGGGGTCTACGAGCAGTACTTC. As protein: CASSLAGVRGVYEQYF. J is TRBJ2-7 and V is TRBV7-6; 8 bases fit TRBD2. In germline, CDR1 is SGHVS, CDR2 FNYEAQ. The ends lost 0 bases at V and 3 bases at J; junction bases unmatched: 7. The CDR3 is made up of 16 amino acids.

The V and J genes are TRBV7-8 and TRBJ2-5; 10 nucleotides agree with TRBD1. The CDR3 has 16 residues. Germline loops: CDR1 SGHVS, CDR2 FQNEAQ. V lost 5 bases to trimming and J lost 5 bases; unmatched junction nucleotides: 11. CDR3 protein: CASSRGVGQGIETQYF. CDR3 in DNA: TGTGCCAGCAGCCGGGGGGTGGGACAGGGGATCGAGACCCAGTACTTC.

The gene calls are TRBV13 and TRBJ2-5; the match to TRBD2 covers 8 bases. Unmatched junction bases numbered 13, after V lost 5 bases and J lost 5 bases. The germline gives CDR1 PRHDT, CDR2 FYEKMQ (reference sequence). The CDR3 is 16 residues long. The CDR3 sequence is CASSLRARGGRETQYF. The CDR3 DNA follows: TGTGCCAGCAGCCTGAGGGCCCGGGGGGGCCGGGAGACCCAGTACTTC.

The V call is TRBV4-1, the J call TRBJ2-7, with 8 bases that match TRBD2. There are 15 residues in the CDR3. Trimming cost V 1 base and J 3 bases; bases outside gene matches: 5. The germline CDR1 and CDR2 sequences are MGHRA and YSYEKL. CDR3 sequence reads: CASSQGASGGYEQYF. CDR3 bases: TGCGCCAGCAGCCAAGGGGCGAGCGGGGGCTACGAGCAGTACTTC.

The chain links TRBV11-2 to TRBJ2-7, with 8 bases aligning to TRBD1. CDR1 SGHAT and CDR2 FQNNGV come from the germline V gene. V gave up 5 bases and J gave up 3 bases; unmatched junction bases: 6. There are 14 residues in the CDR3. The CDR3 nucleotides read TGTGCCAGCAGCGCCCCACAGGGGGACTACGAGCAGTACTTC. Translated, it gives CASSAPQGDYEQYF.